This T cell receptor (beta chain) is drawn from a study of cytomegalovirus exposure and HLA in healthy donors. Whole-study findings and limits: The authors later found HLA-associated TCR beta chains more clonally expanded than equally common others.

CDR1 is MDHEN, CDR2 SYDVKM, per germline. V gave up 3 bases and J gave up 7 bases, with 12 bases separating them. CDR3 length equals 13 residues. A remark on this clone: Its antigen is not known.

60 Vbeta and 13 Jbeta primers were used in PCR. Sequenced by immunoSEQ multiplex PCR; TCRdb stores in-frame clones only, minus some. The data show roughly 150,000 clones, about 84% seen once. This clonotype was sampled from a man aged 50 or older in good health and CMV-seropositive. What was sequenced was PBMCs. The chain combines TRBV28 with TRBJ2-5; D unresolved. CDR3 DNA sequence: TGTGCCAGCAGTTTGGCCCTCCTTGGGACCCAGTACTTC. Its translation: CASSLALLGTQYF.